These 22 T cell receptor beta chains came from one sample sequenced in a study of PD-1 blockade in classical Hodgkin lymphoma. As to time point: cycle 4 day 1 (C4D1), after 6 weeks of nivolumab. All patients experienced relapse after autologous stem cell transplantation, and brentuximab vedotin exposure was variable. The assay was immunoSEQ multiplex PCR, and TCRdb's table has in-frame clones only and misses some. The repertoire holds some 110,000 clones, with over 85% as singletons. The sample here was peripheral blood mononuclear cells (PBMCs), taken before the fourth cycle of nivolumab. Receptors originate from a human donor with classical Hodgkin lymphoma.

This clone turned up a few times. The chain carries TRBV7-2 and TRBJ1-5; 10 nucleotides line up with TRBD1. The CDR3 loop spans 16 amino acids. Germline V gene lookup returns CDR1 SGHTA and CDR2 FQGNSA. V lost 1 base, J lost 9 bases, and 9 bases stayed unmatched. CDR3 sequence reads: CASSLGDRGAPGPQHF. CDR3 bases: TGTGCCAGCAGCTTAGGGGACAGGGGTGCCCCAGGGCCCCAGCATTTT.

The rearrangement links TRBV2 to TRBJ2-1, with TRBD2 identical over 14 bases. Germline loops: CDR1 SNHLY, CDR2 FYNNEI. The length of the CDR3 is 16 residues. V shed 0 bases and J 7 bases; nucleotides not matched to a gene: 2. CDR3 loop: CASSEAGLAGDNEQFF. The CDR3 DNA follows: TGTGCCAGCAGTGAAGCGGGACTAGCGGGAGATAATGAGCAGTTCTTC.

V usage is TRBV4-1 and J usage is TRBJ2-2; 8 positions agree with TRBD2. J was trimmed by 2 bases and V by 6 bases; bases with no gene match: 14. The CDR3 has 18 residues. Germline loops: CDR1 MGHRA, CDR2 YSYEKL. In DNA form, the CDR3 reads TGCGCCAGCAGGGTTGGAGCGGGAGAGTCCCCCAACACCGGGGAGCTGTTTTTT. This sequence encodes CASRVGAGESPNTGELFF.

This clone was picked up a small number of times. The chain couples TRBV4-1 to TRBJ2-2; 7 nucleotides match TRBD2. Trimming cost V 6 bases and J 4 bases; bases outside gene matches: 11. Germline CDR1 MGHRA, CDR2 YSYEKL. The CDR3 has 16 amino acids. CDR3 region: CASSPRGGSGTGELFF. As DNA, the CDR3 is TGCGCCAGCAGTCCAAGGGGAGGGTCAGGCACCGGGGAGCTGTTTTTT.

The chain is built from TRBV15 and TRBJ2-1, with 11 bases matching TRBD2. After removal of 2 bases from V and 9 bases from J, the junction contained 15 bases not matched to a gene. Germline V CDR1 and CDR2: LNHNV, YYDKDF (reference sequence). The CDR3 spans 18 residues. Here the CDR3 DNA reads TGTGCCACCAGCAGAAGTAGGACTAGCGGGCAATTGATGGGTGAGCAGTTCTTC. This sequence encodes CATSRSRTSGQLMGEQFF.

The V call is TRBV15, the J call TRBJ1-2; perhaps TRBD1 as D (6 bases). The V end lost 3 bases, the J end lost 7 bases, and 15 bases lay between the germline ends. Looked up from germline, CDR1 is LNHNV and CDR2 is YYDKDF (reference sequence). CDR3 length equals 14 residues. The CDR3 loop reads CATSSTQGTSGYTF. The DNA of the CDR3 is TGTGCCACCAGCAGTACACAGGGAACTAGTGGCTACACCTTC. The variable domain in full, completed from reference TRBV15 and TRBJ1-2, reads DAMVIQNPRYQVTQFGKPVTLSCSQTLNHNVMYWYQQKSSQAPKLLFHYYDKDFNNEADTPDNFQSRRPNTSFCFLDIRSPGLGDTAMYLCATSSTQGTSGYTFGSGTRLTVV.

This chain connects TRBV19 to TRBJ2-1; 8 bases are shared with TRBD2. The CDR3 totals 14 residues. V was clipped by 5 bases and J by 4 bases; unmatched bases: 4. Germline values: CDR1 LNHDA, CDR2 SQIVND (reference sequence). CDR3 protein: CASSVREGYNEQFF. The CDR3 DNA is TGTGCCAGTAGTGTCCGGGAGGGGTACAATGAGCAGTTCTTC. Looking up the rest from reference TRBV19 and TRBJ2-1 gives the full variable domain: DGGITQSPKYLFRKEGQNVTLSCEQNLNHDAMYWYRQDPGQGLRLIYYSQIVNDFQKGDIAEGYSVSREKKESFPLTVTSAQKNPTAFYLCASSVREGYNEQFFGPGTRLTVL.

The CDR3 spells CASSKGPSLEQFF. The CDR3 region has the DNA TGTGCCAGCAGTAAAGGACCCTCTTTAGAGCAGTTCTTC. The chain carries TRBV5-6 and TRBJ2-1; D remains unclear. Germline V lookup: CDR1 SGHDT, CDR2 YYEEEE. Trimming took 5 bases from V and 10 from J, leaving 16 bases between them. The length of the CDR3 is 13 residues.

This chain uses TRBV7-2 with TRBJ2-1; D ambiguous. CDR1 SGHTA and CDR2 FQGNSA come from the germline V gene. This CDR3 region has 13 residues. With 7 bases removed from V and 9 bases from J, the gap between germline ends came to 16 bases. CDR3 bases: TGTGCCAGCACCCGCGCGAGAGGCGGTGAGCAGTTCTTC. It specifies CASTRARGGEQFF.

The rearrangement joins TRBV5-4 to TRBJ2-3, with D perhaps TRBD2 (6 bases). The CDR3 spans 13 residues. The V gene's germline CDR1 is SGHNT and CDR2 YYREEE (reference sequence). The V and J ends lost 5 bases and 3 bases respectively, with 10 bases between them. DNA of the CDR3: TGTGCCAGCAGATACAGCGGGACAGATACGCAGTATTTT. This encodes CASRYSGTDTQYF.

The chain uses TRBV2 and TRBJ1-1; 9 bases line up with TRBD1. The CDR3 covers 14 residues. The germline V gene encodes CDR1 SNHLY and CDR2 FYNNEI. With V trimmed by 5 bases and J by 4 bases, 5 bases remained unmatched. As DNA, the CDR3 is TGTGCCAGCAGTTCGGGACAGGGAATCACTGAAGCTTTCTTT. Protein sequence: CASSSGQGITEAFF.

This chain uses TRBV7-9 with TRBJ1-2; 10 bases are shared with TRBD1. With 4 bases clipped from V and 4 bases from J, the junction kept 0 bases outside the gene matches. The CDR3 contains 13 residues. Germline V gives CDR1 SEHNR, CDR2 FQNEAQ (reference sequence). The CDR3 is CASSWTGGYGYTF. The CDR3 DNA sequence: TGTGCCAGCAGCTGGACAGGGGGCTATGGCTACACCTTC. The full variable domain, its missing parts supplied by reference TRBV7-9 and TRBJ1-2, is DTGVSQNPRHKITKRGQNVTFRCDPISEHNRLYWYRQTLGQGPEFLTYFQNEAQLEKSRLLSDRFSAERPKGSFSTLEIQRTEQGDSAMYLCASSWTGGYGYTFGSGTRLTVV.

This clone was found a few times. V and J are TRBV14 and TRBJ1-3; D is ambiguous. V dropped 0 bases and J dropped 2 bases, with 14 bases sitting between them. The CDR3 runs 17 residues. The germline gives CDR1 SGHDN, CDR2 FVKESK. The DNA of the CDR3 is TGTGCCAGCAGCCAAGAAATCGGCAGCTCGGCTGGAAACACCATATATTTT. Translated: CASSQEIGSSAGNTIYF.

This clone was counted a single time. V is TRBV10-1 and J is TRBJ1-1; perhaps TRBD1 as D (5 bases). The V end lost 0 bases, the J end lost 4 bases, and 12 bases lay between the germline ends. The CDR3 is 15 residues long. The V gene's germline CDR1 is WNHNN and CDR2 SYGVQD (reference sequence). The DNA of the CDR3 is TGCGCCAGCAGTGAGTCGGGGGTAGGCTTCACTGAAGCTTTCTTT. Translated, it gives CASSESGVGFTEAFF.

The rearrangement joins TRBV18 to TRBJ1-1; D remains unclear. V was trimmed by 4 bases and J by 1 base, leaving 7 bases between them. CDR1 and CDR2 from the germline V gene are KGHSH and LQKENI. The CDR3 extends over 13 amino acids. The CDR3 DNA sequence: TGTGCCAGCTCACAAGGCACGAACACTGAAGCTTTCTTT. It yields the protein CASSQGTNTEAFF.

The V gene is TRBV5-1, the J gene TRBJ2-1; D gene uncertain. Trimming removed 0 bases at V and 5 bases at J, with 9 bases between. Germline loops: CDR1 SGHRS, CDR2 YFSETQ. This CDR3 has 14 amino acids. CDR3 loop: CASSLAASDNEQFF. The CDR3 coding sequence is TGCGCCAGCAGCTTGGCCGCCAGCGACAATGAGCAGTTCTTC.

This sequence joins TRBV19 and TRBJ2-5; maybe TRBD2 (6 bases). V was pared by 1 base and J by 9 bases, with 18 bases between. The CDR3 loop spans 15 amino acids. Per germline, CDR1 LNHDA and CDR2 SQIVND (reference sequence). CDR3 bases: TGTGCCAGTAGTATAGTGGAGCGGAGGGCCTCGGCCCAGTACTTC. This gives the protein CASSIVERRASAQYF.

The chain employs TRBV28 and TRBJ2-1; D gene unclear. There are 18 residues in the CDR3. Trimming pared 5 bases from V and 5 bases from J, leaving 25 bases between. Germline CDR1 and CDR2: MDHEN and SYDVKM. The CDR3 protein is CASSAWAISPRSDNEQFF. In DNA form, the CDR3 reads TGTGCCAGCAGTGCGTGGGCCATCTCCCCGCGATCTGACAATGAGCAGTTCTTC.

The V gene is TRBV18, the J gene TRBJ2-3; D not resolved. Trimming removed 1 base from V and 2 bases from J, with 7 bases in between. CDR3 length equals 14 residues. Per germline, CDR1 KGHSH and CDR2 LQKENI. The CDR3 region is CASSPHSFTDTQYF. CDR3 DNA sequence: TGTGCCAGCTCACCACATAGTTTCACAGATACGCAGTATTTT.

The V call is TRBV27, the J call TRBJ2-6, with 7 bases fitting TRBD1. V shed 2 bases and J 2 bases; nucleotides not matched to a gene: 3. The CDR3 spans 16 residues. Germline CDR1 is MNHEY and CDR2 is SMNVEV (reference sequence). In DNA form, the CDR3 reads TGTGCCAGCAGTTTACTCGGGACAGCTGGGGCCAACGTCCTGACTTTC. Its translation is CASSLLGTAGANVLTF.

J is TRBJ2-2 and V is TRBV18; no definite D call. Germline values: CDR1 KGHSH, CDR2 LQKENI. The CDR3 totals 18 residues. V was clipped by 3 bases and J by 0 bases, with 17 bases between them. The CDR3 loop reads CASSPNLQAPANTGELFF. For the CDR3, the DNA is TGTGCCAGCTCACCTAATTTGCAGGCTCCTGCGAACACCGGGGAGCTGTTTTTT.

This chain connects TRBV5-4 to TRBJ1-1, with 8 nucleotides matching TRBD1. The CDR3 contains 15 residues. V shed 4 bases and J 3 bases; nucleotides not matched to a gene: 8. Germline CDR1 reads SGHNT; CDR2 reads YYREEE (reference sequence). CDR3 bases: TGTGCCAGCAGCGGGTTGGACAGGGTAGACACTGAAGCTTTCTTT. Translating gives CASSGLDRVDTEAFF. Variable domain in full (rest from reference TRBV5-4 and TRBJ1-1): ETGVTQSPTHLIKTRGQQVTLRCSSQSGHNTVSWYQQALGQGPQFIFQYYREEENGRGNFPPRFSGLQFPNYSSELNVNALELDDSALYLCASSGLDRVDTEAFFGQGTRLTVV.